The 3 T cell receptor beta chains below come from one sample, sequenced in a study of early T cells in non-severe SARS-CoV-2 infection. Using its own MiXCR run on the 5' RACE reads, TCRdb lists one record per CDR3 protein. The profile shows just under 30,000 distinct CDR3 sequences, approximately 5.4% of them singletons. Specimen: whole blood. The receptor set was obtained from an adult who was a healthcare worker with PCR-confirmed SARS-CoV-2 infection or an uninfected control (not recorded which).

This clonotype was counted many times. The rearrangement uses TRBV6-5 and TRBJ1-1; no firm D call. With 4 bases removed from V and 2 bases from J, the gap between germline ends came to 8 bases. The germline V gene has CDR1 MNHEY and CDR2 SVGAGI. The CDR3 extends over 13 amino acids. CDR3 sequence reads: CASSSVSNTEAFF. Written as DNA, the CDR3 is TGTGCCAGCAGTTCCGTCTCAAACACTGAAGCTTTCTTT.

The gene calls are TRBV27 and TRBJ2-7; TRBD1 agrees at 8 bases. CDR3 length equals 14 residues. From germline, CDR1 is MNHEY and CDR2 SMNVEV (reference sequence). The J segment lost 2 bases and the V segment lost 5 bases, leaving 5 bases of the junction unmatched. CDR3 nucleotide sequence: TGTGCCAGCAGTCTTCGACAGGGGCCCTACGAGCAGTACTTC. The encoded protein is CASSLRQGPYEQYF.

This sequence joins TRBV11-2 and TRBJ1-1; D ambiguous. CDR3 length: 14 amino acids. Germline V lookup: CDR1 SGHAT, CDR2 FQNNGV. Trimming cost V 1 base and J 3 bases, with 9 bases left between them. The CDR3, as DNA: TGTGCCAGCAGCTTAGCAGGCGATCACACTGAAGCTTTCTTT. It is translated as CASSLAGDHTEAFF.